The 15 T cell receptor beta chains below all came from one sample that was sequenced in a study of blood T cell repertoires in COVID-19. Assay: immunoSEQ multiplex PCR; the TCRdb copy retains only in-frame clones and omits some. This table has approximately 230,000 clones, about 85% appearing once. Sequenced: peripheral blood. The receptors derive from a man aged 18 to 29 with active or convalescent COVID-19.

V is TRBV11-2 and J is TRBJ2-7, with TRBD2 identical over 10 bases. J lost 7 bases, V lost 5 bases, and 5 bases had no gene match. The length of the CDR3 is 13 residues. Germline lookup yields CDR1 SGHAT and CDR2 FQNNGV. CDR3 in DNA: TGTGCCAGCAGCCCAATACTAGCGGGAGAGCAGTACTTC. Its translation is CASSPILAGEQYF.

The chain links TRBV29-1 to TRBJ2-3; 7 nucleotides line up with TRBD1. The CDR3 runs 12 residues. Losses at the gene ends were 7 bases for V and 0 bases for J; bases not matched to a gene: 1. Germline assignment: CDR1 SQVTM and CDR2 ANQGSEA. CDR3 DNA sequence: TGCAGCGGGGACAGAAGCACAGATACGCAGTATTTT. Translation gives CSGDRSTDTQYF.

This chain links TRBV29-1 with TRBJ1-2, with D perhaps TRBD1 (5 bases). V lost 4 bases and J lost 1, with 10 bases in between. The CDR3 sequence is 13 residues long. Per germline, CDR1 SQVTM and CDR2 ANQGSEA. DNA for the CDR3: TGCAGCGTTGGCACAGGAGATAACTATGGCTACACCTTC. Protein sequence: CSVGTGDNYGYTF. Variable domain in full (rest from reference TRBV29-1 and TRBJ1-2): SAVISQKPSRDICQRGTSLTIQCQVDSQVTMMFWYRQQPGQSLTLIATANQGSEATYESGFVIDKFPISRPNLTFSTLTVSNMSPEDSSIYLCSVGTGDNYGYTFGSGTRLTVV.

The chain joins TRBV9 to TRBJ2-1; D call uncertain. Deletions cut 3 bases from V and 1 base from J, with 11 bases between. This CDR3 contains 15 residues. Germline loops: CDR1 SGDLS, CDR2 YYNGEE. The CDR3 bases are TGTGCCAGCAGCGCCGATGGAGAGTCCTACAATGAGCAGTTCTTC. It encodes CASSADGESYNEQFF.

Details on this clone: The DNA is omitted, as the CDR3 cannot be located on it reliably, and the CDR3 follows TCRdb's listing. This rearrangement joins TRBV5-1 to TRBJ1-5. Germline loops: CDR1 SGHRS, CDR2 YFSETQ. Inclusive of both ends, the CDR3 amounts to 23 amino acids. The CDR3: CASGGEKSILVMGLKLSDQPQHF.

This chain connects TRBV19 to TRBJ2-3, with 10 bases identical to TRBD2. From germline, CDR1 is LNHDA and CDR2 SQIVND (reference sequence). CDR3 size: 14 residues. The V gene end was trimmed by 3 bases and the J gene end by 4 bases; junction bases not matched to a gene: 1. CDR3 residues: CASSMGLAPDTQYF. The CDR3 DNA follows: TGTGCCAGTAGTATGGGACTAGCGCCAGATACGCAGTATTTT.

V gene TRBV6-5 combines with J gene TRBJ1-1; no clear D gene. V lost 0 bases to trimming and J lost 8 bases, with 19 bases between them. Germline V CDR1 and CDR2: MNHEY, SVGAGI. The CDR3 is 16 amino acids. The CDR3, as DNA: TGTGCCAGCAGTTACTCAGAGTTCTCAGGAACCACGGAAGCTTTCTTT. Translated: CASSYSEFSGTTEAFF.

The chain has TRBV7-9 and TRBJ1-5; D gene uncertain. From germline, CDR1 is SEHNR and CDR2 FQNEAQ (reference sequence). This CDR3 is 14 amino acids long. The ends were cut back, 2 bases at V and 5 bases at J, with 10 bases in the middle. The CDR3 coding sequence is TGTGCCAGCAGCTTACCGGGTCCCTATCAGCCCCAGCATTTT. Translation: CASSLPGPYQPQHF.

The V call is TRBV5-4, the J call TRBJ2-1, with a possible D match to TRBD1 (5 bases). Between the trimmed V and J ends, which lost 0 bases and 3 bases, there was a span of 13 bases. The CDR3 is made up of 16 amino acids. Germline lookup yields CDR1 SGHNT and CDR2 YYREEE (reference sequence). CDR3 in amino acids: CASSLGGGVSYNEQFF. DNA for the CDR3: TGTGCCAGCAGCTTGGGGGGCGGAGTTAGCTACAATGAGCAGTTCTTC.

This clone was seen a single time. The rearrangement links TRBV10-2 to TRBJ1-1; tentatively, D is TRBD1 (5 bases). Germline V gene sequence: CDR1 WSHSY, CDR2 SAAADI. V was shortened by 6 bases and J by 4 bases, with 21 bases between the two germline ends. The CDR3 has 16 residues. CDR3 amino acids: CASREIKTDHSTEAFF. In nucleotides, the CDR3 is TGCGCCAGCAGAGAAATAAAGACAGATCACAGCACTGAAGCTTTCTTT.

The rearrangement uses TRBV6-6 and TRBJ1-5; D is unresolved. The V end was cut by 5 bases, the J end by 0 bases, with 20 bases between. Germline lookup yields CDR1 MNHNY and CDR2 SVGAGI (reference sequence). The CDR3 spans 18 residues. The CDR3 sequence is CASSHLGLRVNSNQPQHF. CDR3 sequence (DNA): TGTGCCAGCAGTCACCTTGGGCTGAGGGTAAATAGCAATCAGCCCCAGCATTTT.

The chain employs TRBV6-2 or TRBV6-3 and TRBJ2-7, with 8 bases aligning to TRBD1. V lost 0 bases and J lost 3; bases outside the gene matches: 10. In germline, CDR1 is MNHEY, CDR2 SVGEGT. CDR3 length equals 17 residues. Here the CDR3 DNA reads TGTGCCAGCAGTTACTCCCCGTCGCGGACAGGGATCTACGAGCAGTACTTC. This sequence encodes CASSYSPSRTGIYEQYF.

V gene TRBV27 combines with J gene TRBJ1-2, with D maybe TRBD1 (5 bases). The CDR3 runs to 14 residues. Deletions cut 6 bases from V and 6 bases from J, with 17 bases between. CDR1 and CDR2 from the germline V gene are MNHEY and SMNVEV (reference sequence). The CDR3 region is CASSAGGAQHGYTF. The DNA for the CDR3 is TGTGCCAGCAGCGCCGGCGGGGCCCAACATGGCTACACCTTC.

The chain links TRBV11-2 to TRBJ2-1; D is perhaps TRBD2 (6 bases). There are 14 residues in the CDR3. CDR1 is SGHAT and CDR2 is FQNNGV in the germline V gene. The V end lost 4 bases, the J end lost 10 bases, and 17 bases lay between the germline ends. The CDR3 DNA is TGTGCCAGCAGCTCCCTGGGACTGGTTGAAGAGCAGTTCTTC. It encodes CASSSLGLVEEQFF.

V gene TRBV4-1 combines with J gene TRBJ1-2; 9 bases match TRBD1. After removal of 0 bases from V and 5 bases from J, the junction contained 4 bases not matched to a gene. The length of the CDR3 is 15 residues. Germline CDR1 is MGHRA and CDR2 is YSYEKL. The DNA for the CDR3 is TGCGCCAGCAGCCAAGATCCTGGACAGGGGTATGGCTACACCTTC. This encodes CASSQDPGQGYGYTF.